This is a list of T cell receptor beta chains from one sample in a study of blood T cell repertoires in COVID-19. Method: immunoSEQ multiplex PCR; TCRdb's copy keeps in-frame clones and lacks some. The table shows around 200,000 clones, with 75% to 90% occurring only once. The sample comprised peripheral blood. These receptors were collected from a man in his thirties or forties with acute or convalescent COVID-19. CDR3s include the opening cysteine and the closing phenylalanine or tryptophan. Some rows mark clone size as missing; the rest say once, few, many or name a class of expanded clone.

clone_size,v_call,cdr3_aa
NA,TRBV7-2,CASSLASSGVYEQYF
NA,TRBV6-5,CASSLDRGEREKLFF
NA,TRBV10-3,CAISGQRVSGTDTQYF
NA,TRBV4-2,CASSQDWLAVNEQFF
NA,TRBV14,CASSQDWGQGAPEAFF
NA,TRBV6-5,CASSSGPLTGELFF
NA,TRBV7-2,CASSFGGDNYGYTF
NA,TRBV9,CASSSTPGQGNEKLFF
once,TRBV5-1,CASSPTPEAGNTIYF
NA,TRBV19,CASKGQQETQYF
few,TRBV11-3,CASSSSGANTGELFF
NA,TRBV27,CASSYFPEAGVQYF
NA,TRBV2,CASSENRGGNEQFF
NA,TRBV25-1,CASSAGANIGYTF
NA,TRBV9,CASSEHNNEQFF
NA,TRBV4-1,CASSQTGGRPRRRQFF
once,TRBV7-9,CASSPDRVIGAPLHF
many,TRBV27,CASRYQWASGELFF
once,TRBV5-1,CASSYRTNTGELFF
NA,TRBV5-1,CASSAIVYEQYF
NA,TRBV6-5,CASSYGGTGGDAFF
NA,TRBV12-3/TRBV12-4,CASSFFGSQPQHF
NA,TRBV19,CASSRRGEKLFF
NA,TRBV2,CASQSQGIYGYTF
NA,TRBV6-6,CASSYSGQGSYEQYF
NA,TRBV19,CASRPGFGQGTDTQYF
NA,TRBV5-6,CASSFGHTNTEAFF
once,TRBV23-1,CASTPDRGEVEQFF
NA,TRBV12-3/TRBV12-4,CASSWESNQPQHF
NA,TRBV6-1,CASSVSGGASGANVLTF
NA,TRBV28,CASSFVVAGYTF
NA,TRBV6-5,CASTSGGASGNTIYF
once,TRBV6-5,CASRDRAPREQFF
NA,TRBV3-1/TRBV3-2,CASSHLDTDTQYF
NA,TRBV9,CASSAGGGRAGTQYF
NA,TRBV6-1,CASSGYLGRGGITDTQYF
NA,TRBV18,CASSGGDLLAKNIQYF
NA,TRBV10-2,CASSEGRGSYNEQFF
NA,TRBV9,CASSGGGWNTGELFF
NA,TRBV7-2,CASSLVARGVNEQYF
NA,TRBV2,CASSKRQLKNTEAFF
once,TRBV9,CASSRTGGGQPQHF
NA,TRBV2,CASNMEPLGGNTIYF
NA,TRBV6-2/TRBV6-3,CASSRGLAASTDTQYF
NA,TRBV7-9,CASSLEGRTGGAYTF
NA,TRBV29-1,CSVPKGGTKAEQYF
NA,TRBV28,CASSLYRSSHEQYF
NA,TRBV5-1,CASSSQSGTPEAFF